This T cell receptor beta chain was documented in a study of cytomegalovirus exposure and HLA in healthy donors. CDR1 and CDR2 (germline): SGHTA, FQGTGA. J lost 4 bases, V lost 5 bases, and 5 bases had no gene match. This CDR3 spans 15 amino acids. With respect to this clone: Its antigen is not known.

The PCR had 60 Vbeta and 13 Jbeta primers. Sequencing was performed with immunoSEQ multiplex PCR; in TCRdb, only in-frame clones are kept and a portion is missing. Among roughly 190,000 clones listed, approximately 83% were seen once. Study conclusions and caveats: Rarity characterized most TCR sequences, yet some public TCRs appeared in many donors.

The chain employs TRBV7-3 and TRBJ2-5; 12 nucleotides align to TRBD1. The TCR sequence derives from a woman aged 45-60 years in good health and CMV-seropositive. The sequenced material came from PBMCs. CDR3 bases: TGTGCCAGCAGCCCAGGGACAGGGGGCGTAGAGACCCAGTACTTC. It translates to CASSPGTGGVETQYF.